These 27 T cell receptor beta chains came from one sample sequenced in a study of cytotoxic CD8 clonotypes in ibrutinib-treated CLL (dated by TCRdb to 2020 to 2022). To prepare the library, the immunoSEQ multiplex PCR assay was applied. TCRdb retrieved this table from immuneACCESS and kept in-frame rearrangements only. Not all clones are present; in checked studies, unresolved V genes account for under half, and no reason is known for the remainder. For this sample the table gives approximately 5,500 clones, of which around 68% were detected only once. Around two fifths of the sample is in the top ten clones. Sequencing was performed on PBMCs, taken before ibrutinib treatment. The source of these receptors is a human donor with chronic lymphocytic leukemia.

In this sample, this clone turned up a few times. The chain is built from TRBV6-5 and TRBJ2-1; D ambiguous. V was clipped by 4 bases and J by 4 bases, with 8 bases between them. Germline V lookup: CDR1 MNHEY, CDR2 SVGAGI. The CDR3 consists of 13 residues. CDR3 bases: TGTGCCAGCAGTTTCGACGGATACAATGAGCAGTTCTTC. It is translated as CASSFDGYNEQFF.

The CDR3 DNA sequence: TGCGCCAGCAGTTTCCACAAGGGCGGAATCACTGAAGCTTTCTTT. Residues: CASSFHKGGITEAFF. The chain uses TRBV5-1 and TRBJ1-1; D is unresolved. Deletions cut 5 bases from V and 4 bases from J, with 18 bases between. The CDR3 is 15 residues long. Per germline, CDR1 SGHRS and CDR2 YFSETQ.

The chain carries TRBV5-4 and TRBJ2-7; perhaps TRBD1 as D (5 bases). Germline V gene data show CDR1 as SGHNT and CDR2 as YYREEE (reference sequence). The ends were cut back, 4 bases at V and 0 bases at J, with 20 bases in the middle. This CDR3 comprises 17 residues. This CDR3 reads CASSQGQGHMSSYEQYF. CDR3 in DNA: TGTGCCAGCAGCCAAGGACAAGGACATATGAGCTCCTACGAGCAGTACTTC.

This rearrangement joins TRBV5-1 to TRBJ2-3; D is unresolved. Trimming shortened V by 2 bases and J by 5 bases, and 3 bases separated the two germline ends. This CDR3 is built from 11 residues. Germline assignment: CDR1 SGHRS and CDR2 YFSETQ. Written as DNA, the CDR3 is TGCGCCAGCAGCTTCAAAGATACGCAGTATTTT. Amino acids: CASSFKDTQYF.

The chain carries TRBV29-1 and TRBJ2-1, with 9 bases that match TRBD2. CDR3 size: 15 residues. Germline loops: CDR1 SQVTM, CDR2 ANQGSEA. Trimming removed 6 bases from V and 5 bases from J; junction bases left unmatched: 11. The CDR3 loop is CSVPMRLAGNNEQFF. In nucleotides, the CDR3 is TGCAGCGTCCCCATGCGGCTAGCGGGGAACAATGAGCAGTTCTTC.

This clone was recorded once. The chain recombines TRBV2 with TRBJ2-7; 9 bases are a match to TRBD1. Germline V gene sequence: CDR1 SNHLY, CDR2 FYNNEI. CDR3 length: 14 amino acids. The trim removed 4 bases at V and 6 bases at J, leaving 7 bases unmatched. The CDR3 sequence is CASSGGTGWGEQYF. The CDR3 DNA follows: TGTGCCAGCAGTGGTGGGACAGGGTGGGGCGAGCAGTACTTC.

This CDR3 reads CASSPNRASGNTIYF. The CDR3 nucleotides are TGTGCCAGCAGTCCTAACAGGGCCTCTGGAAACACCATATATTTT. The chain combines TRBV27 with TRBJ1-3, with D perhaps TRBD1 (6 bases). The CDR3 has 15 amino acids. V was shortened by 5 bases and J by 0 bases, with 11 bases between the two germline ends. Looked up from germline, CDR1 is MNHEY and CDR2 is SMNVEV (reference sequence).

This clone was counted only a few times. This chain connects TRBV29-1 to TRBJ2-1; maybe TRBD1 (5 bases). V gave up 5 bases and J gave up 4 bases, with 21 bases separating them. The CDR3 has 16 amino acids. Looked up from germline, CDR1 is SQVTM and CDR2 is ANQGSEA. As DNA, the CDR3 is TGCAGCGTTTGGGTAGTGGGGCCAACCCGGTACAATGAGCAGTTCTTC. Translation gives CSVWVVGPTRYNEQFF.

The chain employs TRBV19 and TRBJ2-2; 9 nucleotides align to TRBD2. This CDR3 comprises 16 residues. Germline V gene data show CDR1 as LNHDA and CDR2 as SQIVND (reference sequence). Trimming at V came to 9 bases and at J to 6 bases, leaving 14 bases not matched to a gene. CDR3 in amino acids: CASTPKRGADAGELFF. The CDR3 DNA reads as TGTGCCAGCACTCCGAAGCGGGGGGCGGATGCCGGGGAGCTGTTTTTT.

This chain uses TRBV5-4 with TRBJ1-2, with D possibly TRBD1 on 5 matching bases. The CDR3 totals 15 residues. V lost 4 bases to trimming and J lost 8 bases, with 21 bases between them. The germline gives CDR1 SGHNT, CDR2 YYREEE (reference sequence). The CDR3 spells CASSPKSSGRLGYTF. Here the CDR3 DNA reads TGTGCCAGCAGCCCAAAATCGTCAGGGCGGCTAGGCTACACCTTC.

The chain employs TRBV7-2 and TRBJ2-7, with a weak D call TRBD2 (6 bases). V was cut by 1 base and J by 4 bases, with 11 bases left in between. The CDR3 spans 14 residues. Germline CDR1 SGHTA, CDR2 FQGNSA. CDR3 nucleotide sequence: TGTGCCAGCAGCTTAGTTTCGGGGGTATACGAGCAGTACTTC. Translation gives CASSLVSGVYEQYF.

The chain uses TRBV5-1 and TRBJ2-3; D is perhaps TRBD2 (5 bases). Trimming removed 3 bases from V and 1 base from J, with 9 bases in between. Germline CDR1 SGHRS, CDR2 YFSETQ. This CDR3 spans 14 amino acids. CDR3 nucleotides: TGCGCCAGCAGCTCCGGTAGCGGCACAGATACGCAGTATTTT. Encoded protein: CASSSGSGTDTQYF.

This clone was recorded only once. This sequence joins TRBV2 and TRBJ1-3; perhaps TRBD1 as D (5 bases). CDR3 size: 14 residues. The germline gives CDR1 SNHLY, CDR2 FYNNEI. With 8 bases removed from V and 0 bases from J, the gap between germline ends came to 11 bases. CDR3 nucleotides: TGTGCCAGCCAGAGGGGCAGCTCTGGAAACACCATATATTTT. This gives the protein CASQRGSSGNTIYF.

This chain links TRBV27 with TRBJ2-1, with 8 nucleotides matching TRBD2. The CDR3 contains 16 residues. Germline CDR1 reads MNHEY; CDR2 reads SMNVEV (reference sequence). With V trimmed by 5 bases and J by 0 bases, 6 bases remained unmatched. The CDR3 spells CASSPLAGYSYNEQFF. As DNA, the CDR3 is TGTGCCAGCAGTCCTTTAGCGGGGTACTCCTACAATGAGCAGTTCTTC.

The gene calls are TRBV10-3 and TRBJ2-3, with 11 bases aligning to TRBD2. The CDR3 runs 15 residues. V lost 6 bases and J lost 3; bases outside the gene matches: 5. Germline CDR1 is ENHRY and CDR2 is SYGVKD. As DNA, the CDR3 is TGTGCCATCAGCAGTCTAGCGGGGGGTACAGATACGCAGTATTTT. Its protein is CAISSLAGGTDTQYF.

The chain links TRBV7-9 to TRBJ2-7; the match to TRBD1 covers 7 bases. The germline gives CDR1 SEHNR, CDR2 FQNEAQ (reference sequence). The V and J ends lost 4 bases and 2 bases, in that order; junction bases with no gene match: 11. The CDR3 spans 16 residues. The CDR3: CASSSPDWQGAYEQYF. The CDR3, as DNA: TGTGCCAGCAGCTCCCCCGATTGGCAGGGGGCCTACGAGCAGTACTTC.

The V and J genes are TRBV7-8 and TRBJ2-7; TRBD1 agrees at 7 bases. Germline V gives CDR1 SGHVS, CDR2 FQNEAQ. The CDR3 length is 14 residues. With 3 bases clipped from V and 3 bases from J, the junction kept 5 bases outside the gene matches. The CDR3 reads CASSFVTGIYEQYF. Written as DNA, the CDR3 is TGTGCCAGCAGCTTTGTGACAGGGATCTACGAGCAGTACTTC.

The chain combines TRBV6-5 with TRBJ2-7; D may correspond to TRBD1 or TRBD2 (5 bases each). The CDR3 runs 13 residues. Germline CDR1 and CDR2: MNHEY and SVGAGI. Trimming cost V 6 bases and J 13 bases, with 22 bases left between them. The CDR3, as DNA: TGTGCCAGCAGCTATGGGACCGAGGGTACCTCTTACTTC. Encoded protein: CASSYGTEGTSYF.

For the CDR3, the DNA is TGTGCCAGCAGCTCCACTCAGGGCTTAGGAAACACCATATATTTT. Protein sequence: CASSSTQGLGNTIYF. The chain is built from TRBV5-6 and TRBJ1-3; the D gene is possibly TRBD1 (5 bases). CDR1 is SGHDT, CDR2 YYEEEE, per germline. V was shortened by 3 bases and J by 4 bases, with 14 bases between the two germline ends. The length of the CDR3 is 15 residues.

This clone has only a few counts. V is TRBV6-5 and J is TRBJ1-6; TRBD1 matches at 7 bases. The length of the CDR3 is 15 residues. The junction had 5 bases not matched to a gene; V was cut back by 2 bases and J by 7 bases. From germline, CDR1 is MNHEY and CDR2 SVGAGI. CDR3 nucleotides: TGTGCCAGCAGTTACGAGACAGGGCTAAATTCACCCCTCCACTTT. Translated, it gives CASSYETGLNSPLHF.

The rearrangement uses TRBV6-6 and TRBJ1-5; a weak D match, TRBD1 (5 bases). The V gene's germline CDR1 is MNHNY and CDR2 SVGAGI (reference sequence). Trimming shortened V by 11 bases and J by 3 bases, and 14 bases separated the two germline ends. The CDR3 sequence is 13 residues long. CDR3 region: CAGAEGTNQPQHF. Written as DNA, the CDR3 is TGTGCCGGGGCCGAGGGGACCAATCAGCCCCAGCATTTT.

The chain uses TRBV2 and TRBJ2-1; 10 bases are a match to TRBD2. The germline gives CDR1 SNHLY, CDR2 FYNNEI. This CDR3 comprises 14 residues. V lost 2 bases, J lost 9 bases, and 4 bases stayed unmatched. CDR3 DNA: TGTGCCAGCAGTGAACTAGCGGGGGAGGTTGAGCAGTTCTTC. Residues: CASSELAGEVEQFF.

This clone was picked up a small number of times. The chain has TRBV7-6 and TRBJ2-5; D possibly matches TRBD1 or TRBD2 (5 bases each). Trimming removed 3 bases from V and 4 bases from J, with 12 bases in between. CDR3 size: 14 residues. The germline gives CDR1 SGHVS, CDR2 FNYEAQ. The CDR3 bases are TGTGCCAGCAGCTTCTCGGGGCCCCCAGAGACCCAGTACTTC. Amino acids: CASSFSGPPETQYF.

In nucleotides, the CDR3 is TGTGCCAGCAGCCCAATGACTAGAAGCAATGAGCAGTTCTTC. Protein: CASSPMTRSNEQFF. V gene TRBV7-3 combines with J gene TRBJ2-1, with D tentatively TRBD2 (6 bases). V gave up 5 bases and J gave up 6 bases, with 14 bases separating them. CDR1 SGHTA and CDR2 FQGTGA come from the germline V gene. The CDR3 has 14 residues.

This chain connects TRBV4-3 to TRBJ2-3; 9 bases agree with TRBD2. There are 17 residues in the CDR3. From germline, CDR1 is LGHNA and CDR2 YSLEER. After removal of 0 bases from V and 2 bases from J, the junction contained 6 bases not matched to a gene. The CDR3 sequence is CASSQDKAGGLTDTQYF. The CDR3 nucleotides are TGCGCCAGCAGCCAAGATAAGGCGGGGGGGCTCACAGATACGCAGTATTTT.

V and J are TRBV5-1 and TRBJ2-5; 8 bases fit TRBD1. Germline values: CDR1 SGHRS, CDR2 YFSETQ. The CDR3 sequence is 14 residues long. V gave up 4 bases and J gave up 5 bases; unmatched junction bases: 7. For the CDR3, the DNA is TGCGCCAGCAGCGAGGGACAGGCGACCGAGACCCAGTACTTC. It translates to CASSEGQATETQYF.

The chain carries TRBV2 and TRBJ2-3; TRBD2 matches at 8 bases. Trimming removed 2 bases from V and 7 bases from J; junction bases left unmatched: 8. The germline gives CDR1 SNHLY, CDR2 FYNNEI. This CDR3 is built from 15 residues. The CDR3 DNA sequence: TGTGCCAGCAGTGAATTGGGACTAGGAGGTAATACGCAGTATTTT. As protein: CASSELGLGGNTQYF.